The rows below give T cell receptor beta chains drawn from one sample of a study of graft-versus-host responses after intestinal transplantation. These receptors lack a known antigen. The repertoire was sequenced with immunoSEQ multiplex PCR; TCRdb's copy has only in-frame clones and lacks some. The sample includes roughly 30,000 clones, around 85% of them seen just once. The starting material was unstimulated CD8+ T cells sorted from spleen or lymph node cells, obtained before intestinal transplant. These receptors were taken from a human donor who received an intestinal transplant. Both conserved end residues are part of each CDR3. The order of the fields is clone size, V gene, J gene, D gene, CDR3 DNA, CDR3 protein. A D gene is named only where the DNA matches it firmly. Clone size is given for some rows only: seen once, a few or many times, or a class if the clone is expanded.

clone size: .; V gene: TRBV11-3; J gene: TRBJ2-4; D gene: .; CDR3 DNA: TGTGAACGGGCAGGGGTGCGAAACATTCAGTACTTC; CDR3 protein: CERAGVRNIQYF
clone size: .; V gene: TRBV7-9; J gene: TRBJ2-7; D gene: .; CDR3 DNA: TGTGCCAGCAGCTTCACGTCAGAAACCTACGAGCAGTACTTC; CDR3 protein: CASSFTSETYEQYF
clone size: .; V gene: TRBV11-2; J gene: TRBJ2-2; D gene: .; CDR3 DNA: TGTGCCAGCAGCCAGACAGTAGGCGGGGAGCTGTTTTTT; CDR3 protein: CASSQTVGGELFF
clone size: few; V gene: TRBV27; J gene: TRBJ2-1; D gene: .; CDR3 DNA: TGTGCCAGCAGTTTATCGGGAGTAGGTGAGCAGTTCTTC; CDR3 protein: CASSLSGVGEQFF
clone size: .; V gene: TRBV4-1; J gene: TRBJ2-2; D gene: TRBD1; CDR3 DNA: TGCGCCAGCAGCATACAGGGGGCCTTATCCGGGGAGCTGTTTTTT; CDR3 protein: CASSIQGALSGELFF
clone size: .; V gene: TRBV28; J gene: TRBJ2-3; D gene: TRBD2; CDR3 DNA: TGTGCCAGCAGTTTAAGAAGCGGGAGTATTTTATATACGCAGTATTTT; CDR3 protein: CASSLRSGSILYTQYF
clone size: .; V gene: TRBV15; J gene: TRBJ2-1; D gene: TRBD2; CDR3 DNA: TGTGCCACCAGCAGAGATGGGGGGGGGACTACAATCTTTTTCAATGAGCAGTTCTTC; CDR3 protein: CATSRDGGGTTIFFNEQFF
clone size: .; V gene: TRBV15; J gene: TRBJ2-1; D gene: .; CDR3 DNA: TGTGCCACCAGCATTAGCCCGCCCTCCTACAATGAGCAGTTCTTC; CDR3 protein: CATSISPPSYNEQFF
clone size: .; V gene: TRBV27; J gene: TRBJ2-1; D gene: .; CDR3 DNA: TGTGCCAGCAGTTCACAAGTTAACAATGAGCAGTTCTTC; CDR3 protein: CASSSQVNNEQFF
clone size: .; V gene: TRBV23-1; J gene: TRBJ2-5; D gene: .; CDR3 DNA: TGCGCCAGCAGTCAGGCCCACAGGGTCGAGACCCAGTACTTC; CDR3 protein: CASSQAHRVETQYF
clone size: .; V gene: TRBV20-1; J gene: TRBJ2-7; D gene: .; CDR3 DNA: TGCAGTGCTAGGGAGTCCTACGAGCAGTACTTC; CDR3 protein: CSARESYEQYF
clone size: .; V gene: TRBV27; J gene: TRBJ2-7; D gene: TRBD1; CDR3 DNA: TGTGCCAGCAGTCTCAGTCGAAGGGGGCAGGCCTACGAGCAGTACTTC; CDR3 protein: CASSLSRRGQAYEQYF
clone size: .; V gene: TRBV6-1; J gene: TRBJ2-3; D gene: TRBD2; CDR3 DNA: TGTGCCAGCAGTGAATCGTGGCTAGCGGGGGGAGATACGCAGTATTTT; CDR3 protein: CASSESWLAGGDTQYF
clone size: .; V gene: TRBV11-2; J gene: TRBJ2-7; D gene: TRBD2; CDR3 DNA: TGTGCCAGCAGCTTAGGAACGGGAGGCCTGAGCTCCTACGAGCAGTACTTC; CDR3 protein: CASSLGTGGLSSYEQYF
clone size: once; V gene: TRBV7-6; J gene: TRBJ2-7; D gene: TRBD1; CDR3 DNA: TGTGCCAGCAGCTCCGGGACAGGGTTGTATAACGAGCAGTACTTC; CDR3 protein: CASSSGTGLYNEQYF
clone size: .; V gene: TRBV27; J gene: TRBJ2-7; D gene: .; CDR3 DNA: TGTGCCAGCAGTTTATACGCGGGGAGCTCCTACGAGCAGTACTTC; CDR3 protein: CASSLYAGSSYEQYF
clone size: .; V gene: TRBV6-1; J gene: TRBJ1-2; D gene: TRBD1; CDR3 DNA: TGTGCCAGCAACTGGGCAGGGGGATATGGCTACACCTTC; CDR3 protein: CASNWAGGYGYTF